This TCR beta chain comes out of a study of blood T cell repertoires in COVID-19. Study information: Donors in the United States, Italy and Spain gave samples during acute or convalescent COVID-19. Sources were T cells, B-cell-depleted T cells, or PBMCs; the material itself was cDNA or gDNA.

Enrolment of Seattle patients took place during active infection, and they were followed longitudinally. Original processing notes: Reference gene primer amplification in the assay estimated nucleated cell counts. Produced via immunoSEQ multiplex PCR; TCRdb's table is partial and in-frame only. Clone size and V and J calls were adopted from that table, with D and trimming inferred from the DNA. The sample gives approximately 270,000 clones, 88% of which show up once; approximately 6% is in the top ten. This TCR was recovered from a woman younger than 45 with COVID-19, enrolled during active disease. Source material: peripheral blood.

CDR3 sequence (DNA): TGTGCCAGTAGTTTTACCGGGACATACTACGAGCAGTACTTC. This codes for CASSFTGTYYEQYF. The V gene is TRBV19, the J gene TRBJ2-7; D perhaps matches TRBD1 (6 bases). The CDR3 has 14 residues. The germline CDR1 and CDR2 sequences are LNHDA and SQIVND (reference sequence). With 5 bases removed from V and 3 bases from J, the gap between germline ends came to 14 bases.